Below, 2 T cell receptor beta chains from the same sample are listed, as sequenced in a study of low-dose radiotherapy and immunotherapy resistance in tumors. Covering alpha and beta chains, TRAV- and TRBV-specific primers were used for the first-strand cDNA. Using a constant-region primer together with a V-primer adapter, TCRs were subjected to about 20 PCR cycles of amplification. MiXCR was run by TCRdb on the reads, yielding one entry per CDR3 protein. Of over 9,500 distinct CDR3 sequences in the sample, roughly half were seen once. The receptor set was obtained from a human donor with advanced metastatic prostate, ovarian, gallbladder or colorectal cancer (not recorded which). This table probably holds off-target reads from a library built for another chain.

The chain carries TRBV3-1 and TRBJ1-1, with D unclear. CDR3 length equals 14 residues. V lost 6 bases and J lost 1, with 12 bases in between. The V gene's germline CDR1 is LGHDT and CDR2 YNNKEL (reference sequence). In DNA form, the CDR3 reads TGTGCCAGCAGTCAAACAGCCCCGAACACTGAAGCTTTCTTT. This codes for CASSQTAPNTEAFF.

The CDR3 region is CASTDSVPYEQYF. The CDR3 DNA follows: TGTGCCAGCACGGACAGCGTTCCCTACGAGCAGTACTTC. The rearrangement joins TRBV2 to TRBJ2-7, with D perhaps TRBD1 (6 bases). Trimming took 7 bases from V and 2 from J, leaving 12 bases between them. The CDR3 extends over 13 amino acids. Germline CDR1 SNHLY, CDR2 FYNNEI.